Below are 20 T cell receptor beta chains sequenced from a single sample in a study of cytomegalovirus exposure and HLA in healthy donors. The repertoire was sequenced with immunoSEQ multiplex PCR; TCRdb's copy has only in-frame clones and lacks some. Here the sample spans about 71,000 clones, 94% being singletons. Source material: PBMCs. Source of these receptors: a woman between 18 and 29 years old in good health and CMV-seronegative.

The chain couples TRBV7-2 to TRBJ2-1, with 8 bases identical to TRBD2. Germline V CDR1 and CDR2: SGHTA, FQGNSA. V dropped 5 bases and J dropped 9; count of bases not matched to a gene: 6. There are 13 residues in the CDR3. The CDR3 region has the DNA TGTGCCAGCAGCCTCCGGGCGGGGGGTGAGCAGTTCTTC. It codes for CASSLRAGGEQFF.

This chain uses TRBV5-6 with TRBJ2-1; 7 bases align to TRBD1. Losses at the gene ends were 4 bases for V and 9 bases for J; bases not matched to a gene: 4. From germline, CDR1 is SGHDT and CDR2 YYEEEE. The CDR3 extends over 12 amino acids. This CDR3 reads CASSPDRSEQFF. The CDR3 nucleotides read TGTGCCAGCAGCCCGGACAGGTCTGAGCAGTTCTTC.

The rearrangement links TRBV10-3 to TRBJ1-1; D uncertain. Germline lookup yields CDR1 ENHRY and CDR2 SYGVKD. Trimming took 0 bases from V and 1 from J, leaving 9 bases between them. The CDR3 loop spans 15 amino acids. In DNA form, the CDR3 reads TGTGCCATCAGTGAGTCTGTAGGGAGGAACACTGAAGCTTTCTTT. It yields the protein CAISESVGRNTEAFF.

This chain connects TRBV6-1 to TRBJ1-3; TRBD1 is a possible D gene (5 bases). With 3 bases removed from V and 3 bases from J, the gap between germline ends came to 9 bases. CDR3 length equals 14 residues. The germline gives CDR1 MNHNS, CDR2 SASEGT. The DNA of the CDR3 is TGTGCCAGCAGTGAGGGGGGGATTGGAAACACCATATATTTT. As protein: CASSEGGIGNTIYF.

V gene TRBV7-3 combines with J gene TRBJ2-2; 16 positions match TRBD2. The CDR3 has 19 residues. Unmatched junction bases numbered 13, after V lost 5 bases and J lost 7 bases. CDR1 SGHTA and CDR2 FQGTGA come from the germline V gene. The CDR3: CASSVRPGTSGGAHGELFF. The CDR3 DNA follows: TGTGCCAGCAGCGTACGTCCCGGGACTAGCGGGGGGGCCCACGGGGAGCTGTTTTTT.

The DNA of the CDR3 is TGTGCTAGTGGTTTGACCAGCGGGGGGACCAGTTCGTTTAGAACGCAGTATTTT. Translating it yields CASGLTSGGTSSFRTQYF. The rearrangement uses TRBV12-5 and TRBJ2-3, with TRBD2 matching 9 bases. CDR1 is LGHNT, CDR2 FRNRAP, per germline. V dropped 2 bases and J dropped 9; count of bases not matched to a gene: 18. The CDR3 contains 18 residues.

The rearrangement uses TRBV21-1 and TRBJ2-7; the D segment call TRBD2 is taken from the table without a DNA check. TRBV21-1 is listed as a pseudogene. The CDR3 runs to 17 residues. As DNA, the CDR3 is TGTGCCAGCAGCAAAGCCTTCCCCCGGGACTACCGATACGAGCAGTACTTC. Its protein is CASSKAFPRDYRYEQYF.

The chain couples TRBV19 to TRBJ2-5, with a tentative D call TRBD2 (6 bases). This CDR3 contains 13 residues. CDR1 and CDR2 (germline): LNHDA, SQIVND (reference sequence). V lost 5 bases to trimming and J lost 1 base, with 8 bases between them. CDR3 nucleotide sequence: TGTGCCAGTAGTGGAGGGTCCCAAGAGACCCAGTACTTC. This translates into CASSGGSQETQYF.

The chain is built from TRBV7-9 and TRBJ1-1, with 8 bases matching TRBD1. Germline V gives CDR1 SEHNR, CDR2 FQNEAQ (reference sequence). CDR3 size: 14 residues. V trimming: 4 bases; J trimming: 8 bases; junction bases outside the gene matches: 9. This CDR3 reads CASSSRTGSDEAFF. CDR3 DNA: TGTGCCAGCAGCTCAAGGACAGGGAGCGACGAAGCTTTCTTT. Drawing the rest from reference TRBV7-9 and TRBJ1-1, the complete variable domain is DTGVSQNPRHKITKRGQNVTFRCDPISEHNRLYWYRQTLGQGPEFLTYFQNEAQLEKSRLLSDRFSAERPKGSFSTLEIQRTEQGDSAMYLCASSSRTGSDEAFFGQGTRLTVV.

The chain recombines TRBV27 with TRBJ2-5; a possible D gene is TRBD1 (5 bases). Trimming removed 8 bases at V and 5 bases at J, with 15 bases between. This CDR3 has 13 residues. Germline values: CDR1 MNHEY, CDR2 SMNVEV (reference sequence). The CDR3 sequence is CASSSTGAETQYF. DNA for the CDR3: TGTGCCAGCTCCTCGACTGGGGCTGAGACCCAGTACTTC.

The chain carries TRBV10-1 and TRBJ1-1; D gene ambiguous. Per germline, CDR1 WNHNN and CDR2 SYGVQD (reference sequence). The CDR3 covers 13 residues. The V and J ends lost 0 bases and 10 bases respectively, with 12 bases between them. The CDR3 here is CASSESGRLGAFF. The DNA for the CDR3 is TGCGCCAGCAGTGAGTCCGGCAGGCTGGGAGCTTTCTTT.

The chain combines TRBV6-6 with TRBJ1-1, with TRBD1 matching over 10 bases. In germline, CDR1 is MNHNY, CDR2 SVGAGI (reference sequence). The CDR3 runs to 16 residues. J lost 4 bases, V lost 2 bases, and 7 bases had no gene match. Here the CDR3 DNA reads TGTGCCAGCAGTTACACGGTCCGGGACAGGGGCACTGAAGCTTTCTTT. It specifies CASSYTVRDRGTEAFF.

The chain uses TRBV10-3 and TRBJ2-3; tentatively, D is TRBD2 (6 bases). Germline CDR1 and CDR2: ENHRY and SYGVKD. The CDR3 sequence is 15 residues long. V lost 0 bases, J lost 4 bases, and 11 bases lay in between. CDR3 bases: TGTGCCATCAGTGAGTCGACTAGTGGTGCAGATACGCAGTATTTT. This encodes CAISESTSGADTQYF.

V gene TRBV5-1 combines with J gene TRBJ1-5, with D possibly being TRBD1 (5 bases). The CDR3 is 16 residues long. Trimming pared 0 bases from V and 0 bases from J, leaving 10 bases between. CDR1 SGHRS and CDR2 YFSETQ come from the germline V gene. This CDR3 is CASSLAGSYSNQPQHF. The CDR3 DNA follows: TGCGCCAGCAGCTTGGCAGGGTCGTATAGCAATCAGCCCCAGCATTTT.

In DNA form, the CDR3 reads TGCGCCAGCACCCGGGACAGGGAGGGTGATACGGATACGCAGTATTTT. Residues: CASTRDREGDTDTQYF. The chain employs TRBV10-2 and TRBJ2-3, with 9 bases lining up with TRBD1. Losses at the gene ends were 7 bases for V and 6 bases for J; bases not matched to a gene: 14. Germline loops: CDR1 WSHSY, CDR2 SAAADI. The CDR3 sequence is 16 residues long.

The chain combines TRBV4-1 with TRBJ1-1; 10 bases fit TRBD1. CDR1 and CDR2 from the germline V gene are MGHRA and YSYEKL. With 3 bases clipped from V and 6 bases from J, the junction kept 4 bases outside the gene matches. The CDR3 has 14 amino acids. CDR3 DNA: TGCGCCAGCAGCCAGAGACAGGGGGCTTCTGAAGCTTTCTTT. Residues: CASSQRQGASEAFF.

The rearrangement links TRBV9 to TRBJ2-1; 11 nucleotides match TRBD1. J gave up 6 bases and V 2 bases, and 1 base lay outside the gene matches. Germline CDR1 SGDLS, CDR2 YYNGEE. The CDR3 extends over 14 amino acids. This CDR3 is CASSVGQGVNEQFF. DNA of the CDR3: TGTGCCAGCAGCGTGGGACAGGGGGTCAATGAGCAGTTCTTC.

The CDR3 reads CASSLLSGTDTQYF. CDR3 DNA sequence: TGTGCCAGCAGCTTATTGTCGGGCACAGATACGCAGTATTTT. V is TRBV5-8 and J is TRBJ2-3; D remains ambiguous. Germline V lookup: CDR1 SGHTS, CDR2 YDEGEE. This CDR3 comprises 14 residues. V was pared by 2 bases and J by 1 base, with 8 bases between.

This clone has a single count. The J gene is TRBJ2-7, the V gene TRBV30, with 9 bases fitting TRBD1. Germline V gives CDR1 GTSNPN, CDR2 SVGIG (reference sequence). The V and J ends lost 2 bases and 6 bases, in that order; junction bases with no gene match: 11. The CDR3 sequence is 15 residues long. The CDR3 DNA sequence: TGTGCCTGGAGTACCCTCGGGACAGGGTACATCGAGCAGTACTTC. It encodes CAWSTLGTGYIEQYF.

This chain connects TRBV29-1 to TRBJ1-4; D might be TRBD1 (6 bases). Trimming stripped 2 bases from V and 8 bases from J, with 12 bases between. CDR3 length: 13 residues. Germline CDR1 SQVTM, CDR2 ANQGSEA. CDR3 sequence (DNA): TGCAGCGTTGAATTTGTCAGGGGAGAAAAACTGTTTTTT. Its translation: CSVEFVRGEKLFF.